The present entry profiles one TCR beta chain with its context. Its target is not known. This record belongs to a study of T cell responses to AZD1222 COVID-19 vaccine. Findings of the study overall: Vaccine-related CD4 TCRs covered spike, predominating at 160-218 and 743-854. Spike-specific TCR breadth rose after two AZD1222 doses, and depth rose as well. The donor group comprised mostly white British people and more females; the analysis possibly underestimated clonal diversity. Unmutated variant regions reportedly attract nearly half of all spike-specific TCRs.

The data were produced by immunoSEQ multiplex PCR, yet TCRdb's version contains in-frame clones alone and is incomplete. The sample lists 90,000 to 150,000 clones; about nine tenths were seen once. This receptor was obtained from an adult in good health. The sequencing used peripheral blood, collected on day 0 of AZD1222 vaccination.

CDR3 residues: CASSLEGTGGTGELFF. Here the CDR3 DNA reads TGTGCCAGCAGCTTAGAGGGGACAGGGGGCACCGGGGAGCTGTTTTTT. V is TRBV7-2 and J is TRBJ2-2; TRBD1 matches at 11 bases. V gave up 1 base and J gave up 4 bases; unmatched junction bases: 2. In germline, CDR1 is SGHTA, CDR2 FQGNSA. The CDR3 is made up of 16 amino acids.